The 15 T cell receptor beta chains below come from one sample, sequenced in a study of tumor-infiltrating lymphocytes in primary liver carcinoma. Out of unsorted whole blood came the blood RNA, and germline DNA was extracted as well. The input was around 0.5 ug total RNA; TCR beta cDNA was made from it with a constant-region primer. Three-round nested multiplex PCR performed with slightly modified ARM-PCR produced the TCR beta libraries. The first two PCR rounds used TRBV1-TRBV30 forward primers with a C-beta reverse primer, 10 cycles each. TCRdb used MiXCR to reprocess the multiplex PCR reads, holding one entry per CDR3 protein. Of 190,000 or so distinct CDR3 sequences detected, roughly two thirds appear once; the ten largest clones hold 6% to 8.5%. Sequenced: peripheral blood. These receptors were taken from a woman aged 60-70 years with primary liver carcinoma and hepatitis B virus infection.

This chain connects TRBV5-1 to TRBJ2-3; TRBD2 matches at 10 bases. The CDR3 length is 17 residues. J was trimmed by 0 bases and V by 4 bases; bases with no gene match: 8. Germline CDR1 reads SGHRS; CDR2 reads YFSETQ. DNA for the CDR3: TGCGCCAGCAGCACGAGGACTAGCGGCTCTAGCACAGATACGCAGTATTTT. Translation gives CASSTRTSGSSTDTQYF.

This clonotype has more than one count but fewer than ten. This chain links TRBV7-9 with TRBJ2-6; D is unresolved. Per germline, CDR1 SEHNR and CDR2 FQNEAQ (reference sequence). V was cut by 4 bases and J by 0 bases, with 16 bases left in between. The CDR3 sequence is 18 residues long. The CDR3 protein is CASSSNRAYFSGANVLTF. CDR3 coding DNA: TGTGCCAGCAGCTCCAACCGAGCCTATTTCTCTGGGGCCAACGTCCTGACTTTC.

This clonotype has at least ten counts. The V gene is TRBV29-1, the J gene TRBJ1-1; 7 bases align to TRBD1. V shed 7 bases and J 4 bases; nucleotides not matched to a gene: 6. From germline, CDR1 is SQVTM and CDR2 ANQGSEA. CDR3 length equals 12 residues. CDR3: CSATGSRTEAFF. The CDR3 DNA reads as TGCAGCGCGACAGGGAGTCGCACTGAAGCTTTCTTT.

The V call is TRBV28, the J call TRBJ1-1, with a possible D match to TRBD1 (6 bases). CDR1 and CDR2 from the germline V gene are MDHEN and SYDVKM. CDR3 length: 15 residues. V lost 10 bases and J lost 5, with 23 bases in between. CDR3 nucleotide sequence: TGTGCCAACATGTGGGGGGGCGCGTACATTACTGAAGCTTTCTTT. This encodes CANMWGGAYITEAFF.

Worth noting for this clonotype: This clone may be a read error of a much larger clone one base away. This chain uses TRBV6-6 with TRBJ2-1, with D perhaps matching TRBD2 (5 bases). CDR1 MNHNY and CDR2 SVGAGI come from the germline V gene (reference sequence). This CDR3 is built from 11 residues. The chain's CDR3 is CASTHAAEQSF. DNA for the CDR3: TGTGCCAGCACTCACGCAGCGGAGCAGTCCTTC.

To note about this clonotype: This may stem from a read error, because a much larger clone lies one nucleotide away. The chain uses TRBV7-8 and TRBJ2-1; D call uncertain. The CDR3 is 11 amino acids. The germline V gene has CDR1 SGHVS and CDR2 FQNEAQ. This chain's CDR3 is CAGSPLYEQFF. The CDR3 DNA follows: TGTGCCGGCAGCCCCCTTTATGAGCAGTTCTTC.

The chain recombines TRBV20-1 with TRBJ2-7; D not resolved. The V gene lost 3 bases and the J gene lost 2 bases, with 8 bases spanning the gap. The germline V gene has CDR1 DFQATT and CDR2 SNEGSKA (reference sequence). This CDR3 spans 12 amino acids. The DNA of the CDR3 is TGCAGTGCTAGTCAGCAGACCTACGAGCAGTACTTC. Translating it yields CSASQQTYEQYF.

As regards this clonotype: One end of the junction is discordant with germline, which a read error may explain. The V and J genes are TRBV11-2 and TRBJ2-5; D is possibly TRBD1 (5 bases). This CDR3 spans 14 amino acids. Germline V gene lookup returns CDR1 SGHAT and CDR2 FQNNGV. The DNA for the CDR3 is TGTGCCAGCAGCTCAGGGTGGAAAAAAGAGAGCCAGTACTTC. It codes for CASSSGWKKESQYF.

On this clonotype: The junction and the germline gene differ at one end; a read error may be behind it. This sequence joins TRBV10-3 and TRBJ1-1; 7 nucleotides match TRBD1. Per the germline V gene, CDR1 is ENHRY and CDR2 is SYGVKD. This CDR3 has 16 residues. CDR3 amino acids: CTISEAGGKGNTEAFF. The DNA for the CDR3 is TGTACCATCAGTGAGGCAGGGGGTAAGGGGAACACTGAAGCTTTCTTT.

As to this clonotype: Germline and junction disagree at one end, which may indicate a read error. The J gene is TRBJ2-7, the V gene TRBV4-1; tentatively, D is TRBD1 (7 bases). CDR1 and CDR2 from the germline V gene are MGHRA and YSYEKL. The CDR3 sequence is 15 residues long. DNA for the CDR3: TGCGCCAGCAGCCTTGGTGGAGGGGGCATCTACGAGCAGTATTTC. Residues: CASSLGGGGIYEQYF.

About this clonotype: At one end the junction does not follow the germline gene, possibly because of a read error. The rearrangement uses TRBV11-1 and TRBJ2-2; D perhaps matches TRBD2 (5 bases). The germline CDR1 and CDR2 sequences are SGHAT and FQDESV (reference sequence). This CDR3 has 14 amino acids. The CDR3 nucleotides read TGTGCCAGCAGCTTGAACATTAACATCGGGGAGCTGTTCTTT. This gives the protein CASSLNINIGELFF.

Remarks on this clonotype: A read error may account for a junction end that differs from germline. V is TRBV4-1 and J is TRBJ1-5; a weak D match, TRBD1 (6 bases). The CDR3 has 16 residues. Per germline, CDR1 MGHRA and CDR2 YSYEKL. In DNA, the CDR3 is TGCGCCAGCAGCCAAAGGGACACTAATAGCAATCAGTCCCAGCATTTT. Amino acids: CASSQRDTNSNQSQHF.

To note about this clonotype: At one end the junction does not follow the germline gene, possibly because of a read error. The chain carries TRBV5-1 and TRBJ2-7, with a tentative D call TRBD2 (6 bases). The CDR3 contains 14 residues. Germline values: CDR1 SGHRS, CDR2 YFSETQ. The DNA of the CDR3 is TGCGTCAGCAGTGGGCAGGCGGGGACCTACGAGCAGTACTTC. It yields the protein CVSSGQAGTYEQYF.

The chain links TRBV6-1 to TRBJ2-1; D may be TRBD1 (6 bases). The CDR3 sequence is 16 residues long. Germline CDR1 MNHNS, CDR2 SASEGT. V was shortened by 4 bases and J by 7 bases, with 20 bases between the two germline ends. CDR3 DNA: TGTGCCAGCAGTGCCCGCATTGGGGGCGCGAGTAATGAGCAGTTCTTC. Translating it yields CASSARIGGASNEQFF.

This clonotype was seen only a few times. This chain uses TRBV28 with TRBJ2-2; 9 positions agree with TRBD2. CDR1 is MDHEN, CDR2 SYDVKM, per germline. There are 16 residues in the CDR3. With 2 bases clipped from V and 9 bases from J, the junction kept 10 bases outside the gene matches. CDR3 in amino acids: CASSLMAGGSRRELFF. CDR3 coding DNA: TGTGCCAGCAGTTTAATGGCGGGAGGGTCCCGCCGGGAGCTGTTTTTT.